This TCR beta chain was documented in a study of OX40 agonist ivuxolimab in advanced cancers. Study details: Ivuxolimab, an agonist antibody against OX40 (CD134), was given to patients. Patients received intravenous ivuxolimab every 2 weeks at 0.01 to 10 mg/kg. Findings of the study overall: At doses 0.1 to 3.0 mg/kg, CD4+ and CD8+ clones expanded.

Notes on this clone: What it binds is not known.

The assay was immunoSEQ multiplex PCR, and TCRdb's table has in-frame clones only and misses some. The repertoire holds tens of thousands of clones, with roughly nine tenths as singletons. Germline V CDR1 and CDR2: SGHDT, YYEEEE. Trimming shortened V by 1 base and J by 10 bases, and 15 bases separated the two germline ends. The CDR3 totals 14 residues. This specimen was CD4+ or CD8+ T cells sorted from blood, taken in a trial of the OX40 agonist ivuxolimab. The genes are TRBV5-6 and TRBJ2-1, with D unclear. The receptor was derived from an adult with an advanced solid tumor such as melanoma, head and neck, liver or kidney cancer. CDR3 sequence (DNA): TGTGCCAGCAGCTTGCCCTCGAGGCCATGGGAGCAGTTCTTC. Translating gives CASSLPSRPWEQFF. Filled out from reference TRBV5-6 and TRBJ2-1, the complete variable domain reads DAGVTQSPTHLIKTRGQQVTLRCSPKSGHDTVSWYQQALGQGPQFIFQYYEEEERQRGNFPDRFSGHQFPNYSSELNVNALLLGDSALYLCASSLPSRPWEQFFGPGTRLTVL.